This TCR beta chain was recorded in a study of T cell responses to AZD1222 COVID-19 vaccine. Using immunoSEQ multiplex PCR, the repertoire was profiled, and TCRdb retains in-frame clones only, with some absent. This sample has 90,000 to 130,000 clones, with approximately 90% found just once. Study outcomes and limitations: Seropositive status at baseline applied to only a handful of AZD1222 recipients. Breadth and depth of Spike-specific TCRs rose after two AZD1222 doses. Reportedly, close to half of spike-specific TCRs are directed against unmutated variant regions. Spike was spanned by vaccine-associated CD4 TCRs, with dominance at 160-218 and 743-854.

This CDR3 has 15 residues. With 3 bases removed from V and 5 bases from J, the gap between germline ends came to 17 bases. Looked up from germline, CDR1 is MRHNA and CDR2 is SNTAGT. Remarks on this clone: What it binds is unknown.

This receptor was identified in an adult who received the AZD1222 COVID-19 vaccine. This chain joins TRBV6-4 and TRBJ2-7, with D possibly matching TRBD1 (5 bases). Sequencing was performed on peripheral blood, taken 28 days after the second AZD1222 dose. The CDR3 nucleotides read TGTGCCAGCAGTGAACGGGCAGGGATGGTCCACGAGCAGTACTTC. Protein: CASSERAGMVHEQYF.